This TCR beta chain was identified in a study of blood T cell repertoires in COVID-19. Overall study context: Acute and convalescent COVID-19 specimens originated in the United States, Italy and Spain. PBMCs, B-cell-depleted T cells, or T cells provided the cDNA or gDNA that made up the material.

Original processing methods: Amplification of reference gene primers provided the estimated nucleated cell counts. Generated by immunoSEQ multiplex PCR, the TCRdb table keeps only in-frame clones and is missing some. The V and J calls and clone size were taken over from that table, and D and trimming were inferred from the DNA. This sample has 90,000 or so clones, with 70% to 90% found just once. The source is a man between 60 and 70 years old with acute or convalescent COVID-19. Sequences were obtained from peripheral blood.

The CDR3 is CASSESGVSIGNTIYF. The CDR3, as DNA: TGTGCCAGCAGTGAATCCGGGGTTAGTATTGGAAACACCATATATTTT. The chain uses TRBV2 and TRBJ1-3; no reliable D call. The CDR3 totals 16 residues. Deletions cut 2 bases from V and 3 bases from J, with 14 bases between. Germline CDR1 SNHLY, CDR2 FYNNEI.